This T cell receptor (beta chain) stems from a study of T cell changes during pregnancy in multiple sclerosis. The CDR3 length is 15 residues. Germline V gene data show CDR1 as LGHNA and CDR2 as YNFKEQ. V was pared by 1 base and J by 4 bases, with 6 bases of the junction left unmatched. Data came from immunoSEQ multiplex PCR; TCRdb stores just in-frame clones and leaves some out. Among about 93,000 clones listed, roughly nine tenths were seen once. The specimen comprised peripheral blood, sampled after pregnancy. This chain connects TRBV4-2 to TRBJ2-5; 7 bases align to TRBD2. The clonotype originates from a female donor in good health, enrolled as a control in a pregnancy study. DNA of the CDR3: TGTGCCAGCAGCCAAGTCTCTTCGGGGGGAGAGACCCAGTACTTC. It translates to CASSQVSSGGETQYF.